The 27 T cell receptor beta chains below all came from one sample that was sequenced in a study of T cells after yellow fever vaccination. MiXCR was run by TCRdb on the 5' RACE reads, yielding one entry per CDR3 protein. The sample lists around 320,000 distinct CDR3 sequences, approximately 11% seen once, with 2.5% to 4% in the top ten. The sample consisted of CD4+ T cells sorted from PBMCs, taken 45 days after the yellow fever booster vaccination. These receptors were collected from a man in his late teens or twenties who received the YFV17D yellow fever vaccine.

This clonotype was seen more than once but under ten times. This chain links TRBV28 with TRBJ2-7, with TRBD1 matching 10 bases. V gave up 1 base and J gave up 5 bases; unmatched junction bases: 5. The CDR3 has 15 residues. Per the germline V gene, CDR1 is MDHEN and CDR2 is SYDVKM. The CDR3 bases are TGTGCCAGCAGTTTATCGGGGACAGGGGTTAACGAGCAGTACGTC. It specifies CASSLSGTGVNEQYV.

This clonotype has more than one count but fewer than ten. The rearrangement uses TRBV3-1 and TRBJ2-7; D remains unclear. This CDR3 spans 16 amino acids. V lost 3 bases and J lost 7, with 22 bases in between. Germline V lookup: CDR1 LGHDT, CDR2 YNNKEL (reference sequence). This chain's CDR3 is CASSQPANVAVEEQYF. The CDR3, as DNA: TGTGCCAGCAGCCAGCCCGCGAATGTCGCTGTCGAAGAGCAGTACTTC.

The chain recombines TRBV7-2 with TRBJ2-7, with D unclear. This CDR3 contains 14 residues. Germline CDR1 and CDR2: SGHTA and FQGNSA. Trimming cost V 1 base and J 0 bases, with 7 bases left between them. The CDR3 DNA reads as TGTGCCAGCAGCTTAGTTTCGAGCTCCTACGAGCAGTACTTC. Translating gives CASSLVSSSYEQYF.

CDR3 sequence (DNA): TGTGCCAGCAGCGTAACAGGGGCGGGCAATCAGCCCCAGCATTTT. Protein: CASSVTGAGNQPQHF. The gene calls are TRBV9 and TRBJ1-5, with 7 bases that match TRBD1. CDR3 size: 15 residues. V gave up 1 base and J gave up 2 bases; unmatched junction bases: 3. Germline V gene sequence: CDR1 SGDLS, CDR2 YYNGEE.

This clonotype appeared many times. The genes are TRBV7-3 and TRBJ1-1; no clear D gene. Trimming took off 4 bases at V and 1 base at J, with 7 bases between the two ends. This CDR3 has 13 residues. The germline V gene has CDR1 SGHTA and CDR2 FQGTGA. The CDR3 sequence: CASSSGGNTEAFF. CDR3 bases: TGTGCCAGCAGCTCCGGCGGGAACACTGAAGCTTTCTTT.

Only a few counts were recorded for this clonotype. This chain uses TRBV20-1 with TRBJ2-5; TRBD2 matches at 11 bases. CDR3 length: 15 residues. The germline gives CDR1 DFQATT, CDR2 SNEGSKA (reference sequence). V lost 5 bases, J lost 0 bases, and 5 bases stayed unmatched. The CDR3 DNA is TGCAGTGCTTCGCCTAGCGGGGGGTACCAAGAGACCCAGTACTTC. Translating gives CSASPSGGYQETQYF.

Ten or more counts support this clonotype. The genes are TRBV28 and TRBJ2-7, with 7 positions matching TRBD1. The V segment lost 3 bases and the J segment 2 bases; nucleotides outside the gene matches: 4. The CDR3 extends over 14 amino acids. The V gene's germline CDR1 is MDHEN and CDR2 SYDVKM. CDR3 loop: CASSFYRGAYEQYF. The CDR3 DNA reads TGTGCCAGCAGTTTCTACAGGGGTGCCTACGAGCAGTACTTC.

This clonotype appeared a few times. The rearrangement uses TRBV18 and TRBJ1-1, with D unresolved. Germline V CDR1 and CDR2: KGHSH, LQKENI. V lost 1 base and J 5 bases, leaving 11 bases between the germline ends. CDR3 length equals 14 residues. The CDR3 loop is CASSPQGKGTEAFF. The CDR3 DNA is TGTGCCAGCTCACCACAGGGCAAAGGAACTGAAGCTTTCTTT.

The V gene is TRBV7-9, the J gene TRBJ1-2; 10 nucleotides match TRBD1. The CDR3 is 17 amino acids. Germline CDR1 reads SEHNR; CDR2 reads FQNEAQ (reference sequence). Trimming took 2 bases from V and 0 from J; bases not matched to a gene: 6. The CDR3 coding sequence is TGTGCCAGCAGCTTAAGGGACAGGGGAAAATCTAACTATGGCTACACCTTC. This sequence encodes CASSLRDRGKSNYGYTF.

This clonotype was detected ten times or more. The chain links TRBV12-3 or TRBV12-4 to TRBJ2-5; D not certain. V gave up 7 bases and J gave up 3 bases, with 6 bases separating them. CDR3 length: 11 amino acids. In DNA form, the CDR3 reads TGTGCCAGCAAGCGAAAAGAGACCCAGTACTTC. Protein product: CASKRKETQYF.

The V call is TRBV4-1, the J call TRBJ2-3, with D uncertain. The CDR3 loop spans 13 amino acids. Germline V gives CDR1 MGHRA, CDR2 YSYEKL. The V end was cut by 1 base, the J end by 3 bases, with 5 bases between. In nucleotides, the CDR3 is TGCGCCAGCAGCCAAGGGTGGACAGATACGCAGTATTTT. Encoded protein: CASSQGWTDTQYF.

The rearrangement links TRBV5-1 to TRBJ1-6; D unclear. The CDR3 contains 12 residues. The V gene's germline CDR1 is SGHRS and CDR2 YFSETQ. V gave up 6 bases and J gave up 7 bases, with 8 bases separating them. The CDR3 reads CASTLGNSPLHF. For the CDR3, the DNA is TGCGCCAGCACCCTCGGGAATTCACCCCTCCACTTT.

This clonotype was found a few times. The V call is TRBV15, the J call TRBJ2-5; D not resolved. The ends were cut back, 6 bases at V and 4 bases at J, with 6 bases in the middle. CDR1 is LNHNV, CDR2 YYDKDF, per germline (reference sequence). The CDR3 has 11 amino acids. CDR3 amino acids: CATSLGETQYF. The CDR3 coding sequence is TGTGCCACCAGTCTAGGAGAGACCCAGTACTTC.

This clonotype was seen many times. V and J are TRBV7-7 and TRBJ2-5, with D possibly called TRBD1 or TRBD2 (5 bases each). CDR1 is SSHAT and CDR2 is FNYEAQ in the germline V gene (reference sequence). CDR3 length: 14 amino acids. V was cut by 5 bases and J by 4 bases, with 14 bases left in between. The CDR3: CASSPWGSRETQYF. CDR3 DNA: TGTGCCAGCAGCCCTTGGGGGAGTCGAGAGACCCAGTACTTC.

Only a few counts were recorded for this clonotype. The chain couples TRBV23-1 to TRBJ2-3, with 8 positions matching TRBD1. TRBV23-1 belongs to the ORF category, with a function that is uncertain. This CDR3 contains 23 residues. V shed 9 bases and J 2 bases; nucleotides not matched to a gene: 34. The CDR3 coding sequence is TGCGCCAGTGAACACAGGGGGAAACGGGCCGGGATAAGGGAGCCCGTTCCCACAGATACGCAGTATTTT. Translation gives CASEHRGKRAGIREPVPTDTQYF.

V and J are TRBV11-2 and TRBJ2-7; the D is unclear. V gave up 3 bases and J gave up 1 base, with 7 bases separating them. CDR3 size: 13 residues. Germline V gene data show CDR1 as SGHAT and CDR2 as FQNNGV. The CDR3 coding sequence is TGTGCCAGCAGCTTGTACCATTCCTACGAGCAGTACTTC. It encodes CASSLYHSYEQYF. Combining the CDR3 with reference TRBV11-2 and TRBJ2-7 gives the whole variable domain EAGVAQSPRYKIIEKRQSVAFWCNPISGHATLYWYQQILGQGPKLLIQFQNNGVVDDSQLPKDRFSAERLKGVDSTLKIQPAKLEDSAVYLCASSLYHSYEQYFGPGTRLTVT.

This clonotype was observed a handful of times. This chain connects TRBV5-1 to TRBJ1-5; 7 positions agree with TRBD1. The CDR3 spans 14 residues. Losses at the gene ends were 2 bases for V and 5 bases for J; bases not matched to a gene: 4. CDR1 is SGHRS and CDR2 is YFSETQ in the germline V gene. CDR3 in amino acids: CASSLGDRHQPQHF. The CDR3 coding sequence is TGCGCCAGCAGCTTAGGGGACAGACATCAGCCCCAGCATTTT.

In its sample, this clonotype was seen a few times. CDR3 sequence: CSAKWWTITDTQYF. CDR3 sequence (DNA): TGCAGTGCGAAGTGGTGGACTATCACAGATACGCAGTATTTT. V is TRBV20-1 and J is TRBJ2-3, with D perhaps matching TRBD2 (6 bases). V lost 6 bases and J 2 bases, leaving 15 bases between the germline ends. This CDR3 is built from 14 residues. Germline CDR1 DFQATT, CDR2 SNEGSKA (reference sequence).

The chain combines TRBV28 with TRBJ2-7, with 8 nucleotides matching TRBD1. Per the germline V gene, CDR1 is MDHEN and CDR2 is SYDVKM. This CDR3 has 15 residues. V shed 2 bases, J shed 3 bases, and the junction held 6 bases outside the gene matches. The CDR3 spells CASSLGGQGLYEQYV. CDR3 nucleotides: TGTGCCAGCAGTTTAGGCGGACAGGGTCTCTACGAGCAGTACGTC.

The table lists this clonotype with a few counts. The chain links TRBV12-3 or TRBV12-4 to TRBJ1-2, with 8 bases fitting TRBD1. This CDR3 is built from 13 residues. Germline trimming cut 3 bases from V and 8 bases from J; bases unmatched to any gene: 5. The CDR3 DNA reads TGTGCCAGCAGTTTGACAGGGGCCCGGGGCTACACCTTC. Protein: CASSLTGARGYTF.

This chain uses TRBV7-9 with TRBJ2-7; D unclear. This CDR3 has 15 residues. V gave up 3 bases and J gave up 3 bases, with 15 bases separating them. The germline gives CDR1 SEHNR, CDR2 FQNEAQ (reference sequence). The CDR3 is CASSLTEEKLYEQYF. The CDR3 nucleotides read TGTGCCAGCAGCTTGACGGAAGAAAAACTCTACGAGCAGTACTTC.

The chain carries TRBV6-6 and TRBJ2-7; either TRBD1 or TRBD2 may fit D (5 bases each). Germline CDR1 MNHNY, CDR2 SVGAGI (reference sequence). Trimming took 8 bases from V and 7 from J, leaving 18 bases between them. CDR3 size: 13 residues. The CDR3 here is CASRVGTGLEQYF. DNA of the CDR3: TGTGCCAGCCGGGTCGGGACGGGCTTGGAGCAGTACTTC.

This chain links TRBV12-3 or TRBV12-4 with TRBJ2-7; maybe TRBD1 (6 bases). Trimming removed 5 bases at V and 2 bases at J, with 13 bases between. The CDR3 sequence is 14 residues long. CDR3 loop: CASSPRGTTYEQYF. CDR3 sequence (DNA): TGTGCCAGCAGTCCCAGGGGTACCACCTACGAGCAGTACTTC.

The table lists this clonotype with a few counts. CDR3: CASSYDDRVGYGYTF. The CDR3 DNA reads TGTGCCAGCAGTTACGACGACAGGGTGGGCTATGGCTACACCTTC. The gene calls are TRBV6-2 or TRBV6-3 and TRBJ1-2; 7 bases match TRBD1. The CDR3 sequence is 15 residues long. Germline V CDR1 and CDR2: MNHEY, SVGEGT. V shed 2 bases and J 4 bases; nucleotides not matched to a gene: 7.

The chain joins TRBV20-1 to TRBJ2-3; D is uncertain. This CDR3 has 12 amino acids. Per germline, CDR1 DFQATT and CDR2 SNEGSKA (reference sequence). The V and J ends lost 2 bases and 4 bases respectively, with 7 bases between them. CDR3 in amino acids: CSARLLADTQYF. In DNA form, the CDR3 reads TGCAGTGCTAGACTTTTGGCAGATACGCAGTATTTT.

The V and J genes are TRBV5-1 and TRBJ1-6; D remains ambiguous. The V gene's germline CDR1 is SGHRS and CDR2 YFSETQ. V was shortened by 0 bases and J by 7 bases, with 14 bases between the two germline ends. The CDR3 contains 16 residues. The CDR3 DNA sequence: TGCGCCAGCAGCTTGGGTTGGGGTGAATCAAATTCACCCCTCCACTTT. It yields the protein CASSLGWGESNSPLHF.

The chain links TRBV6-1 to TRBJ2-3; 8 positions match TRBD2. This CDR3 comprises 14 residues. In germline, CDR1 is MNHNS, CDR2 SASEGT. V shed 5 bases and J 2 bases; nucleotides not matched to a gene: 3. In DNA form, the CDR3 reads TGTGCCAGCAGTCCGACTAGCGTCACAGATACGCAGTATTTT. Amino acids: CASSPTSVTDTQYF.